This T cell receptor (beta chain) was recorded in a study of T cells after somatic rescue of genetic block. The CDR3 runs 15 residues. V gave up 6 bases and J gave up 7 bases, with 16 bases separating them. Germline V CDR1 and CDR2: MNHEY, SMNVEV (reference sequence). This clone was counted a single time. Produced via immunoSEQ multiplex PCR; TCRdb's table is partial and in-frame only. The profile shows approximately 58,000 clones, roughly 96% of them singletons. The genes are TRBV27 and TRBJ1-6; D might be TRBD1 (6 bases). This receptor was identified in a child younger than two. Sequencing was performed on peripheral blood mononuclear cells (PBMCs). In nucleotides, the CDR3 is TGTGCCAGCAGGCCTGGGGGGCGCGCGAATTCACCCCTCCACTTT. Amino acid sequence: CASRPGGRANSPLHF.